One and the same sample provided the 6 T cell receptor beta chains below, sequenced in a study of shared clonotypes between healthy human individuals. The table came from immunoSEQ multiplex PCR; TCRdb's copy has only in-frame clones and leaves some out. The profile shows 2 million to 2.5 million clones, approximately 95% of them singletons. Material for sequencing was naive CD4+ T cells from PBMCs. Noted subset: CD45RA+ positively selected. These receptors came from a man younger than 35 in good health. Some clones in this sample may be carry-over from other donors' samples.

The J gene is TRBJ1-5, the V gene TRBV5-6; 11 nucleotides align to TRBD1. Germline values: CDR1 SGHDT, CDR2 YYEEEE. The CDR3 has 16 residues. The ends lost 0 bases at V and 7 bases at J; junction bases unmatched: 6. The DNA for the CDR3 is TGTGCCAGCAGCTTGGGGGACAGGGGGTCAGGGCAGCCCCAGCATTTT. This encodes CASSLGDRGSGQPQHF.

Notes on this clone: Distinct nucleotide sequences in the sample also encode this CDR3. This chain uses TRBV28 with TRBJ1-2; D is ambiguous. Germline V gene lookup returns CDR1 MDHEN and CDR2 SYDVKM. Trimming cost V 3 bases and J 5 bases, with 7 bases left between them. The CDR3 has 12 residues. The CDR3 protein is CASSFRGYGYTF. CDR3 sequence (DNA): TGTGCCAGCAGTTTTCGAGGGTATGGCTACACCTTC.

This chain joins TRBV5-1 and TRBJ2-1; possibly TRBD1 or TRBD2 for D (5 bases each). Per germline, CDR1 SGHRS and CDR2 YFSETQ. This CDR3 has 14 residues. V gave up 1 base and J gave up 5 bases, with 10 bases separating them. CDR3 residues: CASSLWGSDNEQFF. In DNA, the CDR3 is TGCGCCAGCAGCTTGTGGGGGAGCGACAATGAGCAGTTCTTC. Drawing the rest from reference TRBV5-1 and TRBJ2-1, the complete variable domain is KAGVTQTPRYLIKTRGQQVTLSCSPISGHRSVSWYQQTPGQGLQFLFEYFSETQRNKGNFPGRFSGRQFSNSRSEMNVSTLELGDSALYLCASSLWGSDNEQFFGPGTRLTVL.

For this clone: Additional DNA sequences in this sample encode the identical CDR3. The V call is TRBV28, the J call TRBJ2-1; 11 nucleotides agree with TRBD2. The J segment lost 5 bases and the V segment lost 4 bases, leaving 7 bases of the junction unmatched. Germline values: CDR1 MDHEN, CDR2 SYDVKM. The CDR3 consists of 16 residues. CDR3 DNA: TGTGCCAGCAGTTCACCCGGGACTAGCGGAAACAATGAGCAGTTCTTC. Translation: CASSSPGTSGNNEQFF.

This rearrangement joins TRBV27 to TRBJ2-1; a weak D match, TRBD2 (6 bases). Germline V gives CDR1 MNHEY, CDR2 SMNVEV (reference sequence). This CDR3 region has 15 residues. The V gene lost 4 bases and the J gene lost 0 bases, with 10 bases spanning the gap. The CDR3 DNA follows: TGTGCCAGCAGTTATAGCGGCGGCTCCTACAATGAGCAGTTCTTC. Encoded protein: CASSYSGGSYNEQFF.

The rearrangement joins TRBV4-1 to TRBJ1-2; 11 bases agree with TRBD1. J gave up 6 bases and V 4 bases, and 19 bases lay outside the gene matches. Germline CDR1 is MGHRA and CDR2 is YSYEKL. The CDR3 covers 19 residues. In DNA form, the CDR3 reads TGCGCCAGCAGCCCGGGGGCCACCTCCGGGACAGGGGGAAGTGATGGCTACACCTTC. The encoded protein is CASSPGATSGTGGSDGYTF.